This record covers a single T cell receptor beta chain. No antigen is known for it. The V and J ends lost 5 bases and 3 bases, in that order; junction bases with no gene match: 7. Germline CDR1 and CDR2: GTSNPN and SVGIG (reference sequence). The CDR3 has 14 amino acids. This PCR relied on a set of 60 Vbeta primers and 13 Jbeta primers. Data came from immunoSEQ multiplex PCR; TCRdb stores just in-frame clones and leaves some out. The table has more than 95,000 clones, 76% seen once. These data belong to a study of cytomegalovirus exposure and HLA in healthy donors. The study, taken as a whole, reports: Common viral pathogens were later found to be apparently linked to several of the most significant clusters. A list of roughly 160 TCR beta chains associated with cytomegalovirus was given. The number of N-insertions in an Asian-associated ancestry cluster was reportedly below the approximately 700-donor mean in a later analysis.

The chain joins TRBV30 to TRBJ1-5, with 7 positions matching TRBD1. The sequencing input was PBMCs. This clonotype originated in a woman in her late teens or twenties in good health and CMV-seropositive. The DNA of the CDR3 is TGTGCCTGGCAGCAGACAGGGTTCAATCAGCCCCAGCATTTT. Amino acids: CAWQQTGFNQPQHF.